Shown below are 11 T cell receptor beta chains from a single sample sequenced in a study of T cells in tuberculosis. This table comes from immunoSEQ multiplex PCR, and its TCRdb copy is limited to in-frame clones, with some not included. The sample lists around 38,000 clones, 95% occurring once. Sequenced: PBMCs. These receptors all stem from a donor aged 10-29 years with latent tuberculosis or without tuberculosis infection.

The gene calls are TRBV5-1 and TRBJ1-3, with TRBD1 matching 8 bases. Germline CDR1 and CDR2: SGHRS and YFSETQ. The CDR3 has 17 amino acids. J lost 2 bases, V lost 0 bases, and 7 bases had no gene match. CDR3 sequence (DNA): TGCGCCAGCAGCTTGGCCTCAGGACAGGGACCTGGAAACACCATATATTTT. This gives the protein CASSLASGQGPGNTIYF.

The rearrangement links TRBV6-4 to TRBJ2-2; D might be TRBD2 (6 bases). Germline values: CDR1 MRHNA, CDR2 SNTAGT. Trimming took 4 bases from V and 0 from J, leaving 18 bases between them. The CDR3 totals 18 residues. CDR3 bases: TGTGCCAGCAGTGCCGCTACCGGAGGGGCAACGAACACCGGGGAGCTGTTTTTT. Amino acids: CASSAATGGATNTGELFF.

The chain joins TRBV2 to TRBJ1-1; 7 positions match TRBD1. Per the germline V gene, CDR1 is SNHLY and CDR2 is FYNNEI. The CDR3 spans 15 residues. V shed 2 bases and J 0 bases; nucleotides not matched to a gene: 3. The CDR3 protein is CASSEKGAMNTEAFF. CDR3 nucleotides: TGTGCCAGCAGTGAAAAGGGGGCGATGAACACTGAAGCTTTCTTT.

A note on this clone: The germline gene is not matched at one end of the junction; a read error may be the cause. V usage is TRBV5-1 and J usage is TRBJ2-6; weak D call: TRBD2 (6 bases). The CDR3 consists of 18 residues. The germline CDR1 and CDR2 sequences are SGHRS and YFSETQ. CDR3 residues: CASSLNKERAPQASVLTF. The CDR3 DNA reads as TGCGCCAGCAGCTTGAACAAAGAGCGGGCCCCTCAGGCCAGCGTCCTGACTTTC.

This clone was observed once. This sequence joins TRBV28 and TRBJ2-7, with 9 nucleotides matching TRBD1. The CDR3 is 16 residues long. CDR1 and CDR2 (germline): MDHEN, SYDVKM. V was pared by 3 bases and J by 5 bases, with 11 bases of the junction left unmatched. The CDR3 reads CASSLFGTGNRDEQYF. CDR3 nucleotides: TGTGCCAGCAGTTTGTTTGGGACAGGGAATCGCGACGAGCAGTACTTC.

The CDR3 spells CASSPRDSRETQYF. CDR3 sequence (DNA): TGTGCCAGCAGCCCTAGGGACAGCAGAGAGACCCAGTACTTC. The V gene is TRBV11-2, the J gene TRBJ2-5; the match to TRBD1 covers 7 bases. Germline CDR1 SGHAT, CDR2 FQNNGV. The ends lost 5 bases at V and 4 bases at J; junction bases unmatched: 7. The CDR3 spans 14 residues.

CDR3 sequence (DNA): TGCGCCAGCAGCACGTGGAGGGCGGGGAGCACAGATACGCAGTATTTT. Translation gives CASSTWRAGSTDTQYF. The chain couples TRBV5-1 to TRBJ2-3; possibly TRBD2 for D (6 bases). The CDR3 extends over 16 amino acids. V lost 4 bases and J 0 bases, leaving 15 bases between the germline ends. The germline CDR1 and CDR2 sequences are SGHRS and YFSETQ.

V is TRBV5-6 and J is TRBJ1-2; TRBD1 matches 11 bases. This CDR3 contains 15 residues. In germline, CDR1 is SGHDT, CDR2 YYEEEE. J lost 8 bases, V lost 3 bases, and 9 bases had no gene match. CDR3 protein: CASSSSGQGARGYTF. CDR3 DNA sequence: TGTGCCAGCAGCTCGTCTGGACAGGGGGCGCGAGGCTACACCTTC.

This chain joins TRBV7-8 and TRBJ1-1, with TRBD1 matching over 8 bases. The ends lost 6 bases at V and 4 bases at J; junction bases unmatched: 7. The CDR3 has 14 amino acids. Germline V gives CDR1 SGHVS, CDR2 FQNEAQ. CDR3 sequence (DNA): TGTGCCAGCAGAAACAGGGGGGAGTCCACTGAAGCTTTCTTT. It encodes CASRNRGESTEAFF.

This chain joins TRBV6-1 and TRBJ2-5; TRBD2 might be the D (6 bases). The CDR3 spans 13 residues. Trimming left V 6 bases short and J 1 base short, with 9 bases between. Per germline, CDR1 MNHNS and CDR2 SASEGT. CDR3 sequence: CASRGTFQETQYF. The CDR3, as DNA: TGTGCCAGCAGGGGGACTTTCCAAGAGACCCAGTACTTC.

The chain joins TRBV5-6 to TRBJ2-2, with 7 bases lining up with TRBD1. The CDR3 loop spans 17 amino acids. J gave up 0 bases and V 2 bases, and 7 bases lay outside the gene matches. Germline V gives CDR1 SGHDT, CDR2 YYEEEE. The CDR3 DNA is TGTGCCAGCAGCTTTCGACAGGGCCGAACGAACACCGGGGAGCTGTTTTTT. This encodes CASSFRQGRTNTGELFF. Looking up the rest from reference TRBV5-6 and TRBJ2-2 gives the full variable domain: DAGVTQSPTHLIKTRGQQVTLRCSPKSGHDTVSWYQQALGQGPQFIFQYYEEEERQRGNFPDRFSGHQFPNYSSELNVNALLLGDSALYLCASSFRQGRTNTGELFFGEGSRLTVL.